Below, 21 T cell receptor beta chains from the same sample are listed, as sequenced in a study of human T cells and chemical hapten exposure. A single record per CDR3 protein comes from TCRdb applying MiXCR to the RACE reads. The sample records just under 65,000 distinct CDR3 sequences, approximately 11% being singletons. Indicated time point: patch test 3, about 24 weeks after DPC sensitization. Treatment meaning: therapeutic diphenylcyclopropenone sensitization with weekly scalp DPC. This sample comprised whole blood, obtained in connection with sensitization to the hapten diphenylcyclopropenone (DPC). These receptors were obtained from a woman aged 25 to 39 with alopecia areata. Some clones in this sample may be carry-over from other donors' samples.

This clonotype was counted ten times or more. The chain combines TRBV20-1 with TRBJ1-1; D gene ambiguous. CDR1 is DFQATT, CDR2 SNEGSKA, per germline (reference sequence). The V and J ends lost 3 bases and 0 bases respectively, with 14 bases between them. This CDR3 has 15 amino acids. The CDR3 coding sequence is TGCAGTGCTAGCTTGAGAAAAGCCATGAACACTGAAGCTTTCTTT. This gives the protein CSASLRKAMNTEAFF.

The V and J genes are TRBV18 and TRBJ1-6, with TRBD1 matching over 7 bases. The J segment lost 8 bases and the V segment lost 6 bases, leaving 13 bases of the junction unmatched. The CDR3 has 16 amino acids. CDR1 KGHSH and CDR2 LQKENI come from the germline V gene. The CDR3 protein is CASSSSIGTADSPLHF. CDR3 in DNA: TGTGCCAGCTCGTCCTCGATAGGGACAGCCGATTCACCCCTCCACTTT.

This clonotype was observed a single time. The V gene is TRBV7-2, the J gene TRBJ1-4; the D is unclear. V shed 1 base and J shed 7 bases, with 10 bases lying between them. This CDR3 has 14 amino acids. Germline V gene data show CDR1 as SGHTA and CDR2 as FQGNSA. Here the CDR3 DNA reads TGTGCCAGCAGCTTAGGGGGATTTCGTGAAAAACTGTTTTTT. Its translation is CASSLGGFREKLFF.

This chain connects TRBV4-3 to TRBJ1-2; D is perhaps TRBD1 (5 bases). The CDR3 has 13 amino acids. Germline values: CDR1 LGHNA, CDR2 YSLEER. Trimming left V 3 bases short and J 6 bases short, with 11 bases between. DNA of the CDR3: TGCGCCAGCAGCCATCAGGGAGGGGATGGCTACACCTTC. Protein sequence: CASSHQGGDGYTF.

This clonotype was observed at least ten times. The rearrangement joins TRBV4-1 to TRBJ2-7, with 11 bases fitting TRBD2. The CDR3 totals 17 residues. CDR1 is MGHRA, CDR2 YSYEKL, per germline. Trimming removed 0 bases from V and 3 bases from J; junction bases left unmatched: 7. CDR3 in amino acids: CASSQEPETSGSYEQYF. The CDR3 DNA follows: TGCGCCAGCAGCCAAGAACCGGAAACTAGCGGGAGCTACGAGCAGTACTTC.

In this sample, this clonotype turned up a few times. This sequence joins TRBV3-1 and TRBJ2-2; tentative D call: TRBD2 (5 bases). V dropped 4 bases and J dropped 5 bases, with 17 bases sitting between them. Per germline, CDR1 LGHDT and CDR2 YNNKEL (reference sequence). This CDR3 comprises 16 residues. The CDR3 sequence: CASSPEVAGLTGELFF. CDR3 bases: TGTGCCAGCAGCCCGGAGGTCGCAGGCTTGACCGGGGAGCTGTTTTTT.

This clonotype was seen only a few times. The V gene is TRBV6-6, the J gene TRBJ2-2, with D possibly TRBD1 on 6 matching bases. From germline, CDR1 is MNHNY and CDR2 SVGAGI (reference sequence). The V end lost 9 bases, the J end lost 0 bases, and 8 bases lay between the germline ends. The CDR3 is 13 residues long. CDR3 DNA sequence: TGTGCCAGTCGGACAGCGAACACCGGGGAGCTGTTTTTT. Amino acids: CASRTANTGELFF.

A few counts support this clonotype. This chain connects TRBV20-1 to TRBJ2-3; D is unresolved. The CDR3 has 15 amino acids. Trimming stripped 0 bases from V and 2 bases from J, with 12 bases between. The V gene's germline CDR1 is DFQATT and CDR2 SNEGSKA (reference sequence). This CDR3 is CSARDLRRDTDTQYF. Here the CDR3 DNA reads TGCAGTGCTAGAGACCTACGCCGTGACACAGATACGCAGTATTTT.

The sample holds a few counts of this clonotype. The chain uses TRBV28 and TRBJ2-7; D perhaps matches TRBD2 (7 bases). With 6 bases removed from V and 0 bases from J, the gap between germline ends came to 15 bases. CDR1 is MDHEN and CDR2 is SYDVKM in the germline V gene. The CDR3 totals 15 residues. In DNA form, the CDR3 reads TGTGCCAGCAGGGTCTCGGGGGGCCTCTCCTACGAGCAGTACTTC. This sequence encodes CASRVSGGLSYEQYF.

CDR3: CASSLELAGRNEQFF. In DNA form, the CDR3 reads TGTGCCAGCAGCTTAGAACTAGCGGGTAGGAATGAGCAGTTCTTC. The gene calls are TRBV7-8 and TRBJ2-1, with TRBD2 identical over 9 bases. V was pared by 1 base and J by 7 bases, with 5 bases of the junction left unmatched. CDR1 SGHVS and CDR2 FQNEAQ come from the germline V gene. There are 15 residues in the CDR3.

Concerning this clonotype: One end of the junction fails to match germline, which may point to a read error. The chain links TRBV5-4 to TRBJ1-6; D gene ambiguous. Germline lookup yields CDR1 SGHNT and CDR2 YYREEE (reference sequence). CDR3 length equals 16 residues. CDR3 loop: CVSSAVGSSYNSPLHF. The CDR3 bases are TGTGTCAGCAGCGCCGTGGGGAGCTCCTATAATTCACCCCTCCACTTT.

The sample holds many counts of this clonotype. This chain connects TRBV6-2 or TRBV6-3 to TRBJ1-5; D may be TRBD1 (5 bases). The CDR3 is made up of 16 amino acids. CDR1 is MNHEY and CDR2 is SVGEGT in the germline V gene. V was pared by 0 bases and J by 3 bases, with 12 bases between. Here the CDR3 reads CASSYSGQGANQPQHF. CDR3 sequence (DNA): TGTGCCAGCAGTTACTCCGGGCAGGGCGCCAATCAGCCCCAGCATTTT.

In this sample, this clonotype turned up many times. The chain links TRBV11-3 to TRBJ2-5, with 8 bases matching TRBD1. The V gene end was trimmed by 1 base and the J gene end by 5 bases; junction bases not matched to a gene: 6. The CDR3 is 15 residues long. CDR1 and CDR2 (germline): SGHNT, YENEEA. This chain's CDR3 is CASSLGTGLRETQYF. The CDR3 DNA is TGTGCCAGCAGCTTAGGGACAGGGCTCCGCGAGACCCAGTACTTC.

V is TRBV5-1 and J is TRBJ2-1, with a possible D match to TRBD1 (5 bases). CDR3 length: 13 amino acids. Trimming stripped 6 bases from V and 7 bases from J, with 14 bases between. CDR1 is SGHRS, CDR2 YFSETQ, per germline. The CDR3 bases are TGCGCCAGCAACCCCGACAGTACGAATGAGCAGTTCTTC. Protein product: CASNPDSTNEQFF.

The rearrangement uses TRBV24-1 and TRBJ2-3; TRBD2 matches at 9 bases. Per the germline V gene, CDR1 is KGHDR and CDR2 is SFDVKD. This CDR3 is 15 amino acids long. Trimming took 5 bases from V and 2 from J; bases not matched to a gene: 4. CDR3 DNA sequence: TGTGCCACCAGTGTGGCGGGAGGGCCCACAGATACGCAGTATTTT. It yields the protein CATSVAGGPTDTQYF.

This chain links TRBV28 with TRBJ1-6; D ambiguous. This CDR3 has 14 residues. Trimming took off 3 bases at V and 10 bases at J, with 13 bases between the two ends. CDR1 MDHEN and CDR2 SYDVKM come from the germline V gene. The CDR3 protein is CASSFPASRSPLHF. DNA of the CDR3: TGTGCCAGCAGTTTTCCCGCCAGTAGGTCACCCCTCCACTTT.

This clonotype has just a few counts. The chain's CDR3 is CASSWGLANEQFF. The CDR3 coding sequence is TGTGCCAGCAGCTGGGGACTAGCGAATGAGCAGTTCTTC. This chain joins TRBV7-9 and TRBJ2-1, with 10 bases fitting TRBD2. The CDR3 covers 13 residues. Germline CDR1 SEHNR, CDR2 FQNEAQ (reference sequence). V was clipped by 4 bases and J by 7 bases; unmatched bases: 1.

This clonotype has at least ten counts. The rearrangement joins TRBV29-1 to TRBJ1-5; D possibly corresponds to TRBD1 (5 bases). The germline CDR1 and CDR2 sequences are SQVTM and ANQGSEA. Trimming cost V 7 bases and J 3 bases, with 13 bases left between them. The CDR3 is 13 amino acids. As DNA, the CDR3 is TGCAGCGCTGCCCCGGACACCAATCAGCCCCAGCATTTT. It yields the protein CSAAPDTNQPQHF.

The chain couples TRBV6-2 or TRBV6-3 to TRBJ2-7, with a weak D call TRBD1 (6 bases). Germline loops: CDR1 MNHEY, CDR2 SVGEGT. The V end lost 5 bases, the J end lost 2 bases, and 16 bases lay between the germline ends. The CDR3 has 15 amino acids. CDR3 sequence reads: CASSDRTESPYEQYF. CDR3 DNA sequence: TGTGCCAGCAGTGACAGGACCGAGAGTCCCTACGAGCAGTACTTC.

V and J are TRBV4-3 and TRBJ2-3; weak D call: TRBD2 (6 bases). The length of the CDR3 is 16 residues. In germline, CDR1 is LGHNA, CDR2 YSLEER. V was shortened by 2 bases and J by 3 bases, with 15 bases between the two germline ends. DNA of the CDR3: TGCGCCAGCAGCCAAACTCAAGGGAGGTGGACAGATACGCAGTATTTT. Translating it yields CASSQTQGRWTDTQYF.

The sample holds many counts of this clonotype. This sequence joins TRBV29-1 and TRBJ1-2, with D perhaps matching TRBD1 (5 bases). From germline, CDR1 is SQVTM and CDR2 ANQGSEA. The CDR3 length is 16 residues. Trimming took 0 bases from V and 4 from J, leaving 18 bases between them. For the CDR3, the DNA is TGCAGCGTTGAAGACCCGGGCGGGGCCGGAGGCTATGGCTACACCTTC. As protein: CSVEDPGGAGGYGYTF.